Sequencing of this TCR beta chain was carried out in a study of OX40 agonist ivuxolimab in advanced cancers. Study-wide results and caveats: Certain nonresponders likewise exhibited a low normalized T-cell clonal expansion.

As regards this clone: Its matching antigen is unknown.

Generated by immunoSEQ multiplex PCR, the TCRdb table keeps only in-frame clones and is missing some. This sample has tens of thousands of clones, with 92% found just once. Germline values: CDR1 SGHTA, CDR2 FQGTGA. V was trimmed by 1 base and J by 4 bases, leaving 7 bases between them. This CDR3 contains 13 residues. The sequence came from an adult with an advanced solid tumor such as melanoma, head and neck, liver or kidney cancer. The chain combines TRBV7-3 with TRBJ1-1; D remains ambiguous. The sequenced sample was CD4+ or CD8+ T cells sorted from blood, obtained in a trial of the OX40 agonist ivuxolimab. As DNA, the CDR3 is TGTGCCAGCAGCTTAAATTTTGGCACTGAAGCTTTCTTT. Residues: CASSLNFGTEAFF.